This T cell receptor (beta chain) was captured in a study of cytomegalovirus exposure and HLA in healthy donors. With 60 Vbeta and 13 Jbeta primers, the PCR was carried out. Using immunoSEQ multiplex PCR, the repertoire was profiled, and TCRdb retains in-frame clones only, with some absent. The table has roughly 150,000 clones, 75% to 90% seen once. Germline loops: CDR1 MNHEY, CDR2 SMNVEV (reference sequence). Trimming at V came to 5 bases and at J to 3 bases, leaving 3 bases not matched to a gene. This CDR3 has 14 residues. This sequence was found in a woman aged 18-29 years in good health and CMV-seronegative. J is TRBJ2-7 and V is TRBV27, with 11 nucleotides matching TRBD2. The sequenced sample consisted of PBMCs. The DNA of the CDR3 is TGTGCCAGCAGTCCCCTAGCGGGGGGCTACGAGCAGTACTTC. It codes for CASSPLAGGYEQYF.